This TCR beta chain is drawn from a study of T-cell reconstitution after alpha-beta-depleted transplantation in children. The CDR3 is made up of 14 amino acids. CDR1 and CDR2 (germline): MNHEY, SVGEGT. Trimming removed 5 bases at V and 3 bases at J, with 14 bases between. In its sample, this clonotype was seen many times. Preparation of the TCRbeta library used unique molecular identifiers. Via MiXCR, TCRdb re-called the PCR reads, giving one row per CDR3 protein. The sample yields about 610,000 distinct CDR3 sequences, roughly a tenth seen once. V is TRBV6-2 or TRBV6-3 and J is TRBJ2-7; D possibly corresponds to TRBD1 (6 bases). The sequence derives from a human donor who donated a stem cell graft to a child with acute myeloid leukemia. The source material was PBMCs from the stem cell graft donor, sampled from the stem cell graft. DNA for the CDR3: TGTGCCAGCAGTAAGGACAGTATCATCTACGAGCAGTACTTC. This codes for CASSKDSIIYEQYF.